This TCR beta chain was documented in a study of identical twins. Points from the study as a whole: Abundant beta clonotypes from cord blood had fewer insertions, unlike memory repertoires, which showed none. Some out-of-frame alpha sequences were shared by twins, and these showed excess low generation probability.

Every one of the donors was a healthy Caucasian. Template switching created a universal primer site, and the cDNA included unique molecular identifiers. TCRdb re-derived calls from the 5' RACE reads in MiXCR, one entry per CDR3 protein. In the table there are 1.5 million to 2 million distinct CDR3 sequences, roughly a third of which are singletons. The germline V gene has CDR1 MNHEY and CDR2 SVGAGI. There are 12 residues in the CDR3. Deletions cut 4 bases from V and 7 bases from J, with 11 bases between. This clonotype was seen more than once but under ten times. Its antigen is unknown. The material sequenced was cord blood. This chain joins TRBV6-5 and TRBJ2-7; maybe TRBD1 (5 bases). This clonotype was sampled from a newborn girl in good health. The CDR3 sequence is CASSFSGMEQYF. The CDR3 region has the DNA TGTGCCAGCAGTTTTTCAGGGATGGAGCAGTACTTC.